This T cell receptor beta chain comes out of a study of tumor-infiltrating lymphocytes in primary liver carcinoma (dated 2017 in TCRdb). For the wider study: Between late 2015 and 2016, 4 or 5 patients in China with histopathologically diagnosed primary liver carcinoma had their tumors surgically resected. Reproducibility between technical replicate repertoires was high, with correlation coefficients above 0.95 and mean shared-clone rates approximately 0.9. Each sample produced roughly 3.65 to 7.5 million productive TCRbeta reads, and read depth showed no significant difference between tissue types. The study combined TCRbeta repertoire sequencing, expression microarrays and whole-exome sequencing across five regions of each liver tumor, with adjacent normal tissue and blood. Of the five patients (three men and two women, aged 30 to 69 years), four had hepatocellular carcinoma and one had combined HCC and intrahepatic cholangiocarcinoma. A total of about 35 specimens from 5 patients went through TCRbeta repertoire sequencing, namely 25 tumor regions, 5 adjacent noncancerous liver tissues and 5 peripheral blood samples. The five patients had tumors of stage T1-T3 N0M0, with maximum diameters ranging from 4.2 to 10 cm. Paper-wide results and their limitations: With just five or six patients in the study, the authors point out that the findings should be validated in a larger study. Consistent with antigen-driven expansion, pairs of tumor regions showed higher repertoire overlap (mean roughly 35%) than either tumor-adjacent pairs (approximately 17%) or tumor-blood pairs (about 14%). Because only the TCR beta chain was sequenced and unpaired alpha chains were not captured, true repertoire diversity is likely underestimated. Compared with blood, tumors had a significantly larger share of the repertoire taken up by the top 250 clones (p = 0.039). Because the samples were bulk and unsorted, CD4+ and CD8+ T cell repertoires could not be compared.

With respect to this clonotype: Its recognized antigen is unknown. Per-nucleotide qualities are absent, and no much larger clonotype sits a single base away.

Between the V and J ends, shortened by 0 bases and 4 bases respectively, the junction contains 13 bases. The CDR3 runs 16 amino acids, cysteine and phenylalanine included. The sequence is cut down to CDR3 DNA, 48 bases in frame from base 1. CDR1 and CDR2 are drawn from the germline V gene: KGHDR, SFDVKD. TRIzol reagent was used to extract blood RNA from unsorted whole blood, while the DNeasy Blood & Tissue kit provided the germline DNA. At the time of sampling, the patients were treatment-naive and had chronic HBV infection. Before surgery, 3 to 5 milliliters of peripheral blood were drawn into K2EDTA tubes. TCRbeta-specific cDNA was reverse-transcribed from 500 to 550 ng total RNA using a constant-region primer and ProtoScript II reverse transcriptase. Three nested multiplex PCR rounds, following a slightly modified ARM-PCR procedure, were used to build the TCRbeta libraries. Each of the first two PCR rounds ran for about 10 cycles and used multiplex TRBV1-TRBV30 forward primers together with a Cbeta reverse primer. A final 25-cycle PCR with Deep VentR polymerase added sample barcodes and Illumina adapters. Before sequencing, amplicons of 200-500 bp were gel-purified using a QIAquick gel extraction kit. An Illumina HiSeq 2500 was used to sequence the TCRbeta amplicons with 250-bp paired-end reads. In the paper's pipeline: Reads were quality-trimmed with Trimmomatic v0.33, and paired reads were merged with FLASH v1.2.11 to recover full CDR3 sequences. V, D and J germline segments were assigned to the rearranged TCRbeta sequences by MiGEC v1.2.1b. Clonotype statistics, along with Shannon-Wiener diversity indices, were calculated using VDJtools v1.0.0. To cut down on sampling bias, every analysis after diversity analysis relied on just the 250 most abundant clonotypes from each sample. TCRdb reprocessing: public reads trimmed at Q25 with fastp, clones called with MiXCR, in-frame beta chains kept. Rows matching on CDR3 protein sequence are summarized as one entry with the most common DNA and genes. TCRdb, rather than the study authors, made the V and J calls. In all, the sample holds approximately 330,000 distinct CDR3 sequences, and 65% of those were seen once. The biggest ten clones account for under 8% of the sample.

The chain is made from TRBV24-1 and TRBJ2-3; the D gene is perhaps TRBD2, from 5 matching bases. The clonotype comes from a man between 35 and 55 years old with primary liver carcinoma and hepatitis B virus infection. Sequenced sample: peripheral blood. The nucleotides are TGTGCCACCAGTGATTTGTCCGGGGAACATGCAGATACGCAGTATTTT. Its translation is CATSDLSGEHADTQYF.